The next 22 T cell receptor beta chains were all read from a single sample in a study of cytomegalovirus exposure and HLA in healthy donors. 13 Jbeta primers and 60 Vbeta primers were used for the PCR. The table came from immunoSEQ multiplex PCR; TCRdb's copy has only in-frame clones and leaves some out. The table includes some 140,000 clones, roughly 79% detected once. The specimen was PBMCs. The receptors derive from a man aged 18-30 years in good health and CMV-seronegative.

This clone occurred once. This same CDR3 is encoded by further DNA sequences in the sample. CDR3 nucleotides: TGCGCCAGCAGCCAAGATGACGGCAGGGGCAATGAGCAGTTCTTC. Protein: CASSQDDGRGNEQFF. The chain uses TRBV4-1 and TRBJ2-1; D is perhaps TRBD1 (6 bases). The CDR3 contains 15 residues. Germline CDR1 reads MGHRA; CDR2 reads YSYEKL. V lost 0 bases to trimming and J lost 6 bases, with 12 bases between them.

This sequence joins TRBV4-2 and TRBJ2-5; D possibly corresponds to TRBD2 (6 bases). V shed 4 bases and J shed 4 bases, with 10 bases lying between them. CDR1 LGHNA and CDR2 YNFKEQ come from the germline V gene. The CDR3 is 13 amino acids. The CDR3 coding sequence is TGTGCCAGCAGCCTGCAGGAGGGAGAGACCCAGTACTTC. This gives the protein CASSLQEGETQYF.

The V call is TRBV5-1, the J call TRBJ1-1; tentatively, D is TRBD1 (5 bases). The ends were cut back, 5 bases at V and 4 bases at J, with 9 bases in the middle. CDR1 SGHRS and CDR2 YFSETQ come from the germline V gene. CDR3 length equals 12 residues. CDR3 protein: CASSEGVTEAFF. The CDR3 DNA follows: TGCGCCAGCAGTGAAGGGGTCACTGAAGCTTTCTTT.

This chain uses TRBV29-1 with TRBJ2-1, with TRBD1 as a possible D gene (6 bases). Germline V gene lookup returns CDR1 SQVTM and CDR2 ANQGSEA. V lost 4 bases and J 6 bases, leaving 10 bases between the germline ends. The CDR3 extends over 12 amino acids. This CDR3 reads CSVVQGSNEQFF. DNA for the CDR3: TGCAGCGTTGTACAGGGAAGCAATGAGCAGTTCTTC.

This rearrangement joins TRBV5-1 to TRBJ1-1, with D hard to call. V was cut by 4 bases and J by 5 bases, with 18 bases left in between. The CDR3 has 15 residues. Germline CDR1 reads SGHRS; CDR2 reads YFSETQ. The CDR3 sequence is CASSLREYSGTEAFF. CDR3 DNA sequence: TGCGCCAGCAGCCTCCGGGAATACAGCGGGACTGAAGCTTTCTTT.

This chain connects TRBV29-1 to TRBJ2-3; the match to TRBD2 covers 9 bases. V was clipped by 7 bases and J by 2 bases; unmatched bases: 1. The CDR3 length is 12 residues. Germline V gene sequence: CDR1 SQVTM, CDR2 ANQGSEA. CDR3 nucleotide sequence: TGCAGCGAGCGGGGGGACACAGATACGCAGTATTTT. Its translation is CSERGDTDTQYF.

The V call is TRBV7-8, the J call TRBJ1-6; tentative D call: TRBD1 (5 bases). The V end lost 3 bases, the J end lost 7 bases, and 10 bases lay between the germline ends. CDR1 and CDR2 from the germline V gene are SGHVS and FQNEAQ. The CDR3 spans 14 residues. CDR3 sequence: CASSFTGGNSPLHF. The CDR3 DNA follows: TGTGCCAGCAGCTTCACAGGCGGCAATTCACCCCTCCACTTT.

The CDR3 reads CASLADSYNEQFF. The CDR3 nucleotides read TGTGCCAGCTTGGCAGACTCCTACAATGAGCAGTTCTTC. V gene TRBV2 combines with J gene TRBJ2-1; D call uncertain. Trimming cost V 8 bases and J 0 bases, with 8 bases left between them. The CDR3 covers 13 residues. Germline loops: CDR1 SNHLY, CDR2 FYNNEI.

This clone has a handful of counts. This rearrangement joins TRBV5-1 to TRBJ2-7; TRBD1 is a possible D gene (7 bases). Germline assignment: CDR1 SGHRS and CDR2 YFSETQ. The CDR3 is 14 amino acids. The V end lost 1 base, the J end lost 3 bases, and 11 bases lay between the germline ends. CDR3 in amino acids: CASSLTGDFYEQYF. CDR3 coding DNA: TGCGCCAGCAGCTTGACAGGGGACTTCTACGAGCAGTACTTC.

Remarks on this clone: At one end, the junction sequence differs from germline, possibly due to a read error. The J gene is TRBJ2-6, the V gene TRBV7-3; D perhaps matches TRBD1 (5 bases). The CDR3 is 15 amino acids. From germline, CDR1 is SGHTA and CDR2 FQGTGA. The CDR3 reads CASSLIGSGANGLTF. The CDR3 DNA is TGTGCCAGCAGCTTAATTGGCTCTGGGGCCAACGGCCTGACTTTC.

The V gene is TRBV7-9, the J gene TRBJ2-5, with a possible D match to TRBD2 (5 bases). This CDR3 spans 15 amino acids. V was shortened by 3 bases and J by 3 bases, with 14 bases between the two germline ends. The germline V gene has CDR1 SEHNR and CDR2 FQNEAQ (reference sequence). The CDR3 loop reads CASSLLPASKETQYF. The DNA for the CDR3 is TGTGCCAGCAGCTTGCTTCCGGCTAGCAAAGAGACCCAGTACTTC. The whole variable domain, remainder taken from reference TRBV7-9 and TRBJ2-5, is DTGVSQNPRHKITKRGQNVTFRCDPISEHNRLYWYRQTLGQGPEFLTYFQNEAQLEKSRLLSDRFSAERPKGSFSTLEIQRTEQGDSAMYLCASSLLPASKETQYFGPGTRLLVL.

CDR3 sequence: CAWRAGHSDTQYF. In DNA form, the CDR3 reads TGTGCCTGGAGGGCCGGACATTCCGATACGCAGTATTTT. This chain joins TRBV30 and TRBJ2-3, with D perhaps TRBD1 (5 bases). Germline V CDR1 and CDR2: GTSNPN, SVGIG (reference sequence). The CDR3 has 13 amino acids. V lost 3 bases and J lost 6, with 13 bases in between.

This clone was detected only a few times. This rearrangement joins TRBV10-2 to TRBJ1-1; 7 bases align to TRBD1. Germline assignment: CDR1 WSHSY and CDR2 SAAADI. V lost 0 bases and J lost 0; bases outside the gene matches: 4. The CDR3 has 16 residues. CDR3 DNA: TGCGCCAGCAGTGAGTCAGGACAGGCGATGAACACTGAAGCTTTCTTT. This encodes CASSESGQAMNTEAFF.

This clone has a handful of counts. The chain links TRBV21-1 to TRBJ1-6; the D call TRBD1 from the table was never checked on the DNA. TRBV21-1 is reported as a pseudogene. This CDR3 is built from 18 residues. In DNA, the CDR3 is TGTGCCAGCAGCGGGAGGGGACAGGGGAGATCCTATAATTCACCCCTCCACTTT. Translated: CASSGRGQGRSYNSPLHF.

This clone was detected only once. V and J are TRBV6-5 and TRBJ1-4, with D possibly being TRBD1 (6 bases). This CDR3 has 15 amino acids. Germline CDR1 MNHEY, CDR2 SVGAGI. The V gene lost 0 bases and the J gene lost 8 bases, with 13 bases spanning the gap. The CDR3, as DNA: TGTGCCAGCAGTTACTCGCGTCAGGGGTTGGAAAAACTGTTTTTT. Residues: CASSYSRQGLEKLFF.

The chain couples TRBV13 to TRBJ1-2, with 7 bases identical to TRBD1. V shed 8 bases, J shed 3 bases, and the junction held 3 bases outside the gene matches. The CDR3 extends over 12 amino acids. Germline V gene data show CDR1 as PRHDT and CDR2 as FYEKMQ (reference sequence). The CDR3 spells CASGDRDYGYTF. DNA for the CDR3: TGTGCCAGCGGAGACAGGGACTATGGCTACACCTTC. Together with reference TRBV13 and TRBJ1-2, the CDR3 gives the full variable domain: AAGVIQSPRHLIKEKRETATLKCYPIPRHDTVYWYQQGPGQDPQFLISFYEKMQSDKGSIPDRFSAQQFSDYHSELNMSSLELGDSALYFCASGDRDYGYTFGSGTRLTVV.

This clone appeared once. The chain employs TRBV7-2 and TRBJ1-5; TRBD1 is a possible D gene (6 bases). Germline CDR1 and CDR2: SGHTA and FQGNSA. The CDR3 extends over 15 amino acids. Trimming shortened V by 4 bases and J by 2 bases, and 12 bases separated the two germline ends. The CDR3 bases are TGTGCCAGCAGCTCACAGGGAGGGGGCAATCAGCCCCAGCATTTT. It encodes CASSSQGGGNQPQHF.

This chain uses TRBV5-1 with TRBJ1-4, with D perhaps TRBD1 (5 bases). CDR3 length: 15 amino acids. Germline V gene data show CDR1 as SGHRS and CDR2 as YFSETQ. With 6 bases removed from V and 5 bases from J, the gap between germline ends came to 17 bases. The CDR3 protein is CASKQDFKLNEKLFF. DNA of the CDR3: TGCGCCAGCAAACAGGATTTTAAATTGAATGAAAAACTGTTTTTT. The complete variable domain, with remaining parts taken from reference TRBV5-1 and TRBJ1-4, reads KAGVTQTPRYLIKTRGQQVTLSCSPISGHRSVSWYQQTPGQGLQFLFEYFSETQRNKGNFPGRFSGRQFSNSRSEMNVSTLELGDSALYLCASKQDFKLNEKLFFGSGTQLSVL.

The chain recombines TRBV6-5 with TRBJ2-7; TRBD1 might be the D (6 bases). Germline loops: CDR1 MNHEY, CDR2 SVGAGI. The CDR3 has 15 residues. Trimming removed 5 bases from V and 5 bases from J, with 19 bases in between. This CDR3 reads CASSPTGTQLDEQYF. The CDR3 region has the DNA TGTGCCAGCAGTCCTACCGGGACACAACTCGACGAGCAGTACTTC.

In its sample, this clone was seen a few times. The CDR3 sequence: CASSGGQGGATNEKLFF. The CDR3 DNA is TGTGCCAGCAGCGGCGGACAGGGAGGAGCAACTAATGAAAAACTGTTTTTT. This chain links TRBV7-9 with TRBJ1-4, with 8 bases fitting TRBD1. This CDR3 has 17 amino acids. Looked up from germline, CDR1 is SEHNR and CDR2 is FQNEAQ (reference sequence). With V trimmed by 5 bases and J by 0 bases, 8 bases remained unmatched.

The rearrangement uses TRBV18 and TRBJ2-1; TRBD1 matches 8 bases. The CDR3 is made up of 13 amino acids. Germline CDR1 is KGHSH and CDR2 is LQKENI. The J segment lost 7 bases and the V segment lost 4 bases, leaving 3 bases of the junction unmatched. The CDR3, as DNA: TGTGCCAGCTCACTTAGGGACAGGAATGAGCAGTTCTTC. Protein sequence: CASSLRDRNEQFF.

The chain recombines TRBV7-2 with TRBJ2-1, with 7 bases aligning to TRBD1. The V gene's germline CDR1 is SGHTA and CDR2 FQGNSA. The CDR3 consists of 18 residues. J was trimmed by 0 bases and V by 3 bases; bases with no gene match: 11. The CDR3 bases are TGTGCCAGCAGCTTCCTACCGCCGACAGGGACCTCCTACAATGAGCAGTTCTTC. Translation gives CASSFLPPTGTSYNEQFF. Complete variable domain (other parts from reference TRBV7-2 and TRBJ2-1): GAGVSQSPSNKVTEKGKDVELRCDPISGHTALYWYRQSLGQGLEFLIYFQGNSAPDKSGLPSDRFSAERTGGSVSTLTIQRTQQEDSAVYLCASSFLPPTGTSYNEQFFGPGTRLTVL.